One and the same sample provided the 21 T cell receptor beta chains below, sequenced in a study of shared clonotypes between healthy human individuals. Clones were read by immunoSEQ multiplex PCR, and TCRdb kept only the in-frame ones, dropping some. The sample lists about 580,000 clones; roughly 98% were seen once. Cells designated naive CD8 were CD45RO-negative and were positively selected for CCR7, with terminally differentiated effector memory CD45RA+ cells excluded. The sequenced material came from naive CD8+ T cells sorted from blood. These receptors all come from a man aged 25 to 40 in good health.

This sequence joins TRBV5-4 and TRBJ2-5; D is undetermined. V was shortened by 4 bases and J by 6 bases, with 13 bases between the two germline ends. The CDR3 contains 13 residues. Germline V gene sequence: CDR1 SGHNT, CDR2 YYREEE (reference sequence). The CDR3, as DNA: TGTGCCAGCAGCCCCGCCGGCGAGAAGACCCAGTACTTC. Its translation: CASSPAGEKTQYF.

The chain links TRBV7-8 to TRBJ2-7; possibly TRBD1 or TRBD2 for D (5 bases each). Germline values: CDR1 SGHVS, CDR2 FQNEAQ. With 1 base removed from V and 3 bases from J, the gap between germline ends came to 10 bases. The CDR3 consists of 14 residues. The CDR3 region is CASSLDPGRYEQYF. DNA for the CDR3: TGTGCCAGCAGCTTAGACCCGGGACGCTACGAGCAGTACTTC.

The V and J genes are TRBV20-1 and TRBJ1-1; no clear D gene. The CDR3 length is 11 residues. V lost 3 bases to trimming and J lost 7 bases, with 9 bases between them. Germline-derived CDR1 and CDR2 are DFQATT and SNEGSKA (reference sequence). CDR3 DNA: TGCAGTGCTAGGTGGCGGCGTGAAGCTTTCTTT. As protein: CSARWRREAFF.

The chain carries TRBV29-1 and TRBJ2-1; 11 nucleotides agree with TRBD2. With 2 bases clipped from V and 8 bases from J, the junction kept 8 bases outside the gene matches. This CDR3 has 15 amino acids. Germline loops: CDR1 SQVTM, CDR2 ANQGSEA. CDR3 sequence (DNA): TGCAGCGTTGAAAGATCTAGCGGGAGGATCCATGAGCAGTTCTTC. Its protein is CSVERSSGRIHEQFF.

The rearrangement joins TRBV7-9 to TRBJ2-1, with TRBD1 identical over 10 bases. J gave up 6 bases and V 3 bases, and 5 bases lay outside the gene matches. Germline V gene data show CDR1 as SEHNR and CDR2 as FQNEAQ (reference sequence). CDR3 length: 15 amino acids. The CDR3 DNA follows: TGTGCCAGCAGCTTCCGGGACAGGGGACCCAATGAGCAGTTCTTC. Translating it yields CASSFRDRGPNEQFF.

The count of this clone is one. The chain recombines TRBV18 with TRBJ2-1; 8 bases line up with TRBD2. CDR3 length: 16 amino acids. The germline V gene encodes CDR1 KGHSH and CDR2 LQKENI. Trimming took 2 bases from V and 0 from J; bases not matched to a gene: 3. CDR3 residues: CASSPVSGSSYNEQFF. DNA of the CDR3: TGTGCCAGCTCACCAGTAAGCGGGAGCTCCTACAATGAGCAGTTCTTC.

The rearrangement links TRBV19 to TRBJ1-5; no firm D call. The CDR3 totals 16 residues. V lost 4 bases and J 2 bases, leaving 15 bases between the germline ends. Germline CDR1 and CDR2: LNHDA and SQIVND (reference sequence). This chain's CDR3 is CASSTQQGRGNQPQHF. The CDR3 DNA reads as TGTGCCAGTAGTACCCAACAAGGTCGTGGCAATCAGCCCCAGCATTTT.

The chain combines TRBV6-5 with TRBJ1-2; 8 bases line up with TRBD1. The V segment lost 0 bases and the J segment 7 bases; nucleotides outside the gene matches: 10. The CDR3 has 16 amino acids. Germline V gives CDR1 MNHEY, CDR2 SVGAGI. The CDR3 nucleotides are TGTGCCAGCAGTTACTCCCCTCGGCAGGGGGCTTTTGGCTACACCTTC. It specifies CASSYSPRQGAFGYTF.

As DNA, the CDR3 is TGTGCCTGGAGTGTATCAGGGGTAGGTCAGCCCCAGCATTTT. Protein sequence: CAWSVSGVGQPQHF. V and J are TRBV30 and TRBJ1-5, with D perhaps matching TRBD1 (6 bases). The CDR3 is 14 residues long. Looked up from germline, CDR1 is GTSNPN and CDR2 is SVGIG (reference sequence). V was pared by 0 bases and J by 6 bases, with 12 bases between. Full variable domain (rest looked up from reference TRBV30 and TRBJ1-5): SQTIHQWPATLVQPVGSPLSLECTVEGTSNPNLYWYRQAAGRGLQLLFYSVGIGQISSEVPQNLSASRPQDRQFILSSKKLLLSDSGFYLCAWSVSGVGQPQHFGDGTRLSIL.

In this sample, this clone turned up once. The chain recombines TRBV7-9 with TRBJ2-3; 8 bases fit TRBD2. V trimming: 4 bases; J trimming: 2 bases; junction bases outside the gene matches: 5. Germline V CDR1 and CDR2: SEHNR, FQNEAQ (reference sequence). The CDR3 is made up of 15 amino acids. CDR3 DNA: TGTGCCAGCAGCTCAACTAGCGGACTCACAGATACGCAGTATTTT. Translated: CASSSTSGLTDTQYF.

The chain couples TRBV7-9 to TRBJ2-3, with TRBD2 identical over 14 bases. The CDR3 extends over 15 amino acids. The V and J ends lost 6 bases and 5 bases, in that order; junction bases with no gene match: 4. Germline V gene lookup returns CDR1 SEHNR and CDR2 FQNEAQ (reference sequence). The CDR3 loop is CASRSGLAGGDTQYF. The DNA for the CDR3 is TGTGCCAGCAGAAGCGGACTAGCGGGAGGAGATACGCAGTATTTT.

The DNA for the CDR3 is TGCAGCGTTGAAGACGCGGGCACGGAGGAGACCCAGTACTTC. It encodes CSVEDAGTEETQYF. This chain joins TRBV29-1 and TRBJ2-5; possible D gene TRBD2, 5 bases. Looked up from germline, CDR1 is SQVTM and CDR2 is ANQGSEA. This CDR3 is 14 amino acids long. The V gene lost 0 bases and the J gene lost 5 bases, with 13 bases spanning the gap.

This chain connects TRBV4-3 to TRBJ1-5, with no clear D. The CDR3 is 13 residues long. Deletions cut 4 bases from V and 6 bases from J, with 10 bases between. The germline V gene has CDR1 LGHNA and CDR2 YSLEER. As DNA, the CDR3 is TGCGCCAGCAGCCCCACTGTGGGTCAGCCCCAGCATTTT. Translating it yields CASSPTVGQPQHF.

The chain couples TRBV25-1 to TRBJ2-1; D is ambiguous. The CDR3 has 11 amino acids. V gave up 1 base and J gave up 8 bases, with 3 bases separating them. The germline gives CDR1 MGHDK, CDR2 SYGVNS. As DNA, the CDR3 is TGTGCCAGCAGTGAATCTTATGAGCAGTTCTTC. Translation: CASSESYEQFF.

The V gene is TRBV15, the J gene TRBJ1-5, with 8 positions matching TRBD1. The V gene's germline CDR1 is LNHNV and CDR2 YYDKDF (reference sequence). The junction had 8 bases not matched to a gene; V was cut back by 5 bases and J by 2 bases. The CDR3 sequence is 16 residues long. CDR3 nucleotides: TGTGCCACCAGCTCCACAGGGGGTTGGGGCAATCAGCCCCAGCATTTT. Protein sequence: CATSSTGGWGNQPQHF.

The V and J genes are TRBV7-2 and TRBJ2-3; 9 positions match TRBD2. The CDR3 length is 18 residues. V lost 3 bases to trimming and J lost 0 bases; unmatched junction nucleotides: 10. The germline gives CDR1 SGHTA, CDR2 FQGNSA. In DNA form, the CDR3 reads TGTGCCAGCAGCTTTCAATCCGGGACTAGCACTAGCACAGATACGCAGTATTTT. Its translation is CASSFQSGTSTSTDTQYF.

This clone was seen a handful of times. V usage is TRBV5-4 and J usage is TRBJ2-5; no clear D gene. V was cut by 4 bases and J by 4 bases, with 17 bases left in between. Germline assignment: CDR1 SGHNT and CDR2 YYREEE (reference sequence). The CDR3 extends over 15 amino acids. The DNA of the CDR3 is TGTGCCAGCAGCGCCCTGAGCAGTCGCGGAGAGACCCAGTACTTC. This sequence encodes CASSALSSRGETQYF.

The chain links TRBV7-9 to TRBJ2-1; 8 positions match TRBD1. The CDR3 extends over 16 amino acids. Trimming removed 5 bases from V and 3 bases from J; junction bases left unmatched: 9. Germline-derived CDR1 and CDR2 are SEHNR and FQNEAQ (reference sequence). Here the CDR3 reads CASSITTGQVYNEQFF. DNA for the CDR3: TGTGCCAGCAGCATTACCACGGGACAGGTCTACAATGAGCAGTTCTTC.

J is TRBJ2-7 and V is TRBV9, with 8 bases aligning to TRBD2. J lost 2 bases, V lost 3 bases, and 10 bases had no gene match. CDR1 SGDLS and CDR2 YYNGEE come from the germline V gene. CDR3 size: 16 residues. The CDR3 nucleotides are TGTGCCAGCAGCGACGAAAGTACTAGCGGCACCTACGAGCAGTACTTC. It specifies CASSDESTSGTYEQYF.

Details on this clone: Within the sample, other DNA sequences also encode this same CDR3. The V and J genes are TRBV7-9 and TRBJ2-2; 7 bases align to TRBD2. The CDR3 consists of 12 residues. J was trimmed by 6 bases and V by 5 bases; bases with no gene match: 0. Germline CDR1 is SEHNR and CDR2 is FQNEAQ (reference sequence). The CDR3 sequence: CASSREAGELFF. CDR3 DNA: TGTGCCAGCAGCCGGGAGGCCGGGGAGCTGTTTTTT.

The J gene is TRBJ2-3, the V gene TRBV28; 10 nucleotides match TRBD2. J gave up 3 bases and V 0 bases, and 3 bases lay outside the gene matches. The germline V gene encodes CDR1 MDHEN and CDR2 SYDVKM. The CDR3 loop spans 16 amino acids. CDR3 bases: TGTGCCAGCAGTTTATGGCTAGCGGGAGTTACAGATACGCAGTATTTT. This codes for CASSLWLAGVTDTQYF.